This T cell receptor (beta chain) was sequenced during a study of regulatory T cells in long-lasting Graves disease. Study-level findings and limits: Public clonotype sharing was higher in persistent than newly diagnosed patients. No thyroid tissue was studied; the work used peripheral blood only.

Building of the TCR beta libraries involved iRepertoire HTBI primers and Arm-PCR of CDR3 regions. MiXCR, run by TCRdb on the multiplex PCR reads, gives a single entry per CDR3 protein. Of 400,000 to 600,000 distinct CDR3 sequences listed, around a fifth are singletons. Comment on this clonotype: The antigen is unknown.

The time point was: persistent/refractory GD, antithyroid drugs over 5 years with positive TRAb. Extracted RNA from PBMCs served as the source of the TCR library. The material was peripheral blood mononuclear cells (PBMCs), obtained when the disease was refractory, from a patient treated with antithyroid drugs. This clonotype was sampled from a female donor with Graves disease.

The CDR3 region is CASSLDGGSKGGYTF. The CDR3, as DNA: TGCGCCAGCAGCTTGGACGGGGGCTCAAAGGGGGGCTACACCTTC. The chain uses TRBV5-1 and TRBJ1-2; tentatively, D is TRBD1 (6 bases). V lost 0 bases to trimming and J lost 8 bases, with 17 bases between them. This CDR3 region has 15 residues. Germline CDR1 SGHRS, CDR2 YFSETQ.